The following is a TCR beta chain sequence with its context. Its antigen remains unidentified. This sample is part of a study of blood T cells in healthy people across ages. Each of the donors had about 9.9 milliliters of peripheral blood drawn into EDTA-treated Vacutainer tubes. Combining a sample-barcoded 5' primer with a J-beta primer mix, a second PCR ran for about 7 to 12 cycles. Sequencing of every sample gave 3 million or more CDR3-containing paired-end reads. TCRdb re-analysed the 5' RACE reads in MiXCR, keeping a single row per CDR3 protein. The data show more than 1.4 million distinct CDR3 sequences, about 43% seen once. Findings and limits, study-wide: One million T cells yielded diversity estimates that were considered underestimates.

CDR3 size: 14 residues. V was clipped by 5 bases and J by 3 bases; unmatched bases: 6. CDR1 MGHRA and CDR2 YSYEKL come from the germline V gene. The sequence was collected from a woman younger than 35 in good health. This chain joins TRBV4-1 and TRBJ2-5, with 7 bases that match TRBD1. The sequencing sample was made of blood. The CDR3 is CASSVRQGEETQYF. The CDR3 nucleotides read TGCGCCAGCAGCGTCCGACAGGGAGAAGAGACCCAGTACTTC.